This T cell receptor beta chain stems from a study of T cell changes during pregnancy in multiple sclerosis. Germline assignment: CDR1 MNHNS and CDR2 SASEGT. The ends were cut back, 2 bases at V and 5 bases at J, with 21 bases in the middle. The CDR3 is 17 amino acids. TCRdb's table, derived via immunoSEQ multiplex PCR, lists solely in-frame clones and lacks some. The repertoire has around 92,000 clones, about 93% of them found once; the top ten carry about 4.5%. The chain has TRBV6-1 and TRBJ1-2; D is unclear. The TCR was taken from a female donor with multiple sclerosis, enrolled in a pregnancy study. This material consisted of peripheral blood, taken in the first trimester of pregnancy. The CDR3 DNA is TGTGCCAGCAGTGAACCGTCGCGGGGTTTAATAGGGTATGGCTACACCTTC. It specifies CASSEPSRGLIGYGYTF.